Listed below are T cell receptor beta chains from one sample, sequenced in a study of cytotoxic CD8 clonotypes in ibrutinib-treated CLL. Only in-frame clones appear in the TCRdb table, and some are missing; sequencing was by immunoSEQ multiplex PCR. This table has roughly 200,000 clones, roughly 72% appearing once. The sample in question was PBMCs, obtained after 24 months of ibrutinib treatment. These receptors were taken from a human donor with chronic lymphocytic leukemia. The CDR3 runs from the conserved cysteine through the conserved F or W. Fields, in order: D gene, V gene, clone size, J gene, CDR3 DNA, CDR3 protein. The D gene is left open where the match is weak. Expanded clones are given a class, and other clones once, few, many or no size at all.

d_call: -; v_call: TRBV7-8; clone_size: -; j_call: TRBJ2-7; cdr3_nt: TGTGCCAGCAGCAGACGGACGGGGAGCTCCTACGAGCAGTACTTC; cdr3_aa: CASSRRTGSSYEQYF
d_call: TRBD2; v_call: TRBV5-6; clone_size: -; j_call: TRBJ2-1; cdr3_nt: TGTGCCAGCAGCTGGACCCCGGTCTTATGGCGGGAGATGGGAAATGAGCAGTTCTTC; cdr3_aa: CASSWTPVLWREMGNEQFF
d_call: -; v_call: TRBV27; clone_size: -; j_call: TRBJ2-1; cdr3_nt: TGTGCCAGCAGTTTTATTACAGTAAGGCTCAATGAGCAGTTCTTC; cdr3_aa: CASSFITVRLNEQFF
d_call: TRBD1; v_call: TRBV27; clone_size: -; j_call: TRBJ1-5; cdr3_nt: TGTGCCAGCATGGGGACAGGGTTTTCTCAGCCCCAGCATTTT; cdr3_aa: CASMGTGFSQPQHF
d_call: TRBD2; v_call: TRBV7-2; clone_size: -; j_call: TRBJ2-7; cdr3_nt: TGTGCCAGCAGCCAGCGCACTAGCGGGAGGACCCTCCGATCATACGAGCAGTACTTC; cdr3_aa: CASSQRTSGRTLRSYEQYF
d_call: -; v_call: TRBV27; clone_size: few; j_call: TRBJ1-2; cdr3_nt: TGTGCCAGCAGTCGACCCGACGGCGATGGCTACACCTTC; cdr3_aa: CASSRPDGDGYTF
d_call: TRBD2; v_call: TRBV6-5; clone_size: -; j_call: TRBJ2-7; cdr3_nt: TGTGCCAGCAGTTTGGGCGGGAGGACCTACGAGCAGTACTTC; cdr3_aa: CASSLGGRTYEQYF
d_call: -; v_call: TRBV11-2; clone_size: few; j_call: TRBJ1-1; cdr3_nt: TGTGCCAGCAGCCCCCGGGCGCTGAACACTGAAGCTTTCTTT; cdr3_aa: CASSPRALNTEAFF
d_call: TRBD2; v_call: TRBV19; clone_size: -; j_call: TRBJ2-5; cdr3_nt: TGTGCCAGTAGTACACCAGCGGGAGGCCTGGAGACCCAGTACTTC; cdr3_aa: CASSTPAGGLETQYF
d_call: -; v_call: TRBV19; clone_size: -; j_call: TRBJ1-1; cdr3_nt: TGTGCCAGTAGTATCTCCCTTGTCAGCATGAACACTGAAGCTTTCTTT; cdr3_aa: CASSISLVSMNTEAFF
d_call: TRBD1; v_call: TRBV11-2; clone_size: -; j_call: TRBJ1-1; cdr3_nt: TGTGCCAGCAGCCCAAATCCCGGGACAGGGAACACTGAAGCTTTCTTT; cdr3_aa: CASSPNPGTGNTEAFF
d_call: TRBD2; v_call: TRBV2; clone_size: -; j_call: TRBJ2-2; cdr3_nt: TGTGCCAGCAGTGTCGGGCTAGCGGGAGGCACCACCGGGGAGCTGTTTTTT; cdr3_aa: CASSVGLAGGTTGELFF
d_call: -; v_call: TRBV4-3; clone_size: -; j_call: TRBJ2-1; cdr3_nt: TGCGCCAGCAGCCAGCACAGGGAGAATGAGCAGTTCTTC; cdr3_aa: CASSQHRENEQFF
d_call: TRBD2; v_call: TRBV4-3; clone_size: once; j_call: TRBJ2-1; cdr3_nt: TGCGCCAGCAGCCAAGAACCGTTAGCGGGAATGGTCAATGAGCAGTTCTTC; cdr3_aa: CASSQEPLAGMVNEQFF
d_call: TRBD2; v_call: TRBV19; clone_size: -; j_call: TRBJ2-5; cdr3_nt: TGTGCTGCGGGGGGGGCCTTGCGAGAGACCCAGTACTTC; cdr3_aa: CAAGGALRETQYF
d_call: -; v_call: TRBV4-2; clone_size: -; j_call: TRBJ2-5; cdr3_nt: TGTGCCAGCAGCCAAGAAGGGTTGCAAGAGACCCAGTACTTC; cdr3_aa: CASSQEGLQETQYF
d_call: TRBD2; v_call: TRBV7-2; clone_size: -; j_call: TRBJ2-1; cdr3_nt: TGTGCCAGCAGCTTATTGGCCAGGGCTAGCGGGAGCTTCTACAATGAGCAGTTCTTC; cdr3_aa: CASSLLARASGSFYNEQFF
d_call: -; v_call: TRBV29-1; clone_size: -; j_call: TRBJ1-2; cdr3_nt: TGCAGCGTTCATCCCGGTTGGGACTATGGCTACACCTTC; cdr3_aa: CSVHPGWDYGYTF
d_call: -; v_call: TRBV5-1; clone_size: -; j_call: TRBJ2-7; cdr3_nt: TGCGCCAGCAGCTCGGGCCAGGGGTCGGCGCAGTACTTC; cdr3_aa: CASSSGQGSAQYF
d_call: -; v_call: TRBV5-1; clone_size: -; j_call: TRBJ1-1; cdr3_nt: TGCGCCAGCAGCTTGGAAGGCAGGGGATACACTGAAGCTTTCTTT; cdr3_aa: CASSLEGRGYTEAFF
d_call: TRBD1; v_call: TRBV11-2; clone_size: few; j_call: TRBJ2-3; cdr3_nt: TGTGCCAGCAGCGTACTACAGGGGGCGATGACAGATACGCAGTATTTT; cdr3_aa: CASSVLQGAMTDTQYF
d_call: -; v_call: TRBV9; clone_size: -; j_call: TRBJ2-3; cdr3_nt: TGTGCCAGCAGCGTTGGGACCACGTCTGGCACAGATACGCAGTATTTT; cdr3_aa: CASSVGTTSGTDTQYF
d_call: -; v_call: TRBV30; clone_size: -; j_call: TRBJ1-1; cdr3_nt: TGTGCCTGGAGTTGGTGGGGCAGAGGTAATGAAGCTTTCTTT; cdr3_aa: CAWSWWGRGNEAFF
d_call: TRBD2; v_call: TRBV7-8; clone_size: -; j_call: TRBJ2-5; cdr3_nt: TGTGCCAGCAGCCCAGTTGGGGGGGGAGGGCGAGAGACCCAGTACTTC; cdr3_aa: CASSPVGGGGRETQYF
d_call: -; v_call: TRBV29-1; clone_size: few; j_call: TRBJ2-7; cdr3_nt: TGCAGCGCGCAGACGGACACCTACGAGCAGTACTTC; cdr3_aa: CSAQTDTYEQYF
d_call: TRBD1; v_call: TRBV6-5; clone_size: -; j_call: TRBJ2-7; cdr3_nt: TGTGCCAGCAGACAGGGGTTACCCTACGAGCAGTACTTC; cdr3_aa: CASRQGLPYEQYF
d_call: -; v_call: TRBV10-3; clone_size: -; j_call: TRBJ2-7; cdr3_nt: TGTGCCATCAGCGCCTCCGGGCGGGACAACTACGAGCAGTACTTC; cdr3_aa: CAISASGRDNYEQYF
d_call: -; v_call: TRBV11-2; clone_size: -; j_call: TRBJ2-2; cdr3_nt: TGTGCCAGCAGCTTAGCCCTAGCTAACACCGGGGAGCTGTTTTTT; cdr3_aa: CASSLALANTGELFF
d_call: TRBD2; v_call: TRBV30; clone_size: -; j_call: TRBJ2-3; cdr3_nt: TGTGCCTCCACCGCGGGAGGACCTAGCACAGATACGCAGTATTTT; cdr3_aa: CASTAGGPSTDTQYF
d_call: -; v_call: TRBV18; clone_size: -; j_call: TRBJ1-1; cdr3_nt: TGTGCCAGCTCACCGGACACTGAAGCTTTCTTT; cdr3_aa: CASSPDTEAFF
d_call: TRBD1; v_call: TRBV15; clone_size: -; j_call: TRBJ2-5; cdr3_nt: TGTGCCACAAAGGGGGCGGAGACCCAGTACTTC; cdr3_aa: CATKGAETQYF
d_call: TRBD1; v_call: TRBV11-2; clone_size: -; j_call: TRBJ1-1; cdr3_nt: TGTGCCAGCAGCTTTAGGGGGCTGGAGGCTTTCTTT; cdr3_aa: CASSFRGLEAFF
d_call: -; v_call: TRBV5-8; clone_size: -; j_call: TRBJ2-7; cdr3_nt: TGTGCCAGCAGCTTGAGACCAGACCCCTACGAGCAGTACTTC; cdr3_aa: CASSLRPDPYEQYF
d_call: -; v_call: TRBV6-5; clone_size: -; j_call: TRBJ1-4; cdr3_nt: TGTGCCAGCAGAGAAATGCTTAATGAAAAACTGTTTTTT; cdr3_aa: CASREMLNEKLFF
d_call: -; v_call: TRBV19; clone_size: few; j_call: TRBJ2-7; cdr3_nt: TGTGCCAGTAGTCCACAGGCGACCCTACAGGAAGAGCAGTACTTC; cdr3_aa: CASSPQATLQEEQYF
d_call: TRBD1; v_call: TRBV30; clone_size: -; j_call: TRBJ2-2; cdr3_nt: TGTGCCTGGACGGGACAGGGGAACACCGGGGAGCTGTTTTTT; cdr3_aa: CAWTGQGNTGELFF
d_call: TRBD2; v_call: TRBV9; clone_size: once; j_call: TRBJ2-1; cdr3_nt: TGTGCCAGCAGCGTAGCCACCGAGCGGGAGAGTAGGAATGAGCAGTTCTTC; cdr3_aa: CASSVATERESRNEQFF
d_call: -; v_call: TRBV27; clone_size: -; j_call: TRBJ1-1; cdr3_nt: TGTGCCAGCAGCGGGGGAACAAAGGGCCCTGAAGCTTTCTTT; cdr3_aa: CASSGGTKGPEAFF
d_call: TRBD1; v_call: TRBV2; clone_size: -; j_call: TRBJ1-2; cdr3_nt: TGTGCCAGCAGTGGGGACAGAGATATTAACTATGGCTACACCTTC; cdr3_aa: CASSGDRDINYGYTF
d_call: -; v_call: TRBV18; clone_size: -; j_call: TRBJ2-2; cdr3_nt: TGTGCCAGCTCACCGGGACAGAACACCGGGGAGCTGTTTTTT; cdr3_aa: CASSPGQNTGELFF
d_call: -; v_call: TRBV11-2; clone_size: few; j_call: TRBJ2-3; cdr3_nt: TGTGCCAGCAGCCCCCGGTCTGGCGCCGGTCTATCAGATACGCAGTATTTT; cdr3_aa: CASSPRSGAGLSDTQYF
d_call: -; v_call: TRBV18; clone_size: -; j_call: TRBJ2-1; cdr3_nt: TGTGCCAGCTCACCTGGGGGTGAGCAGTTCTTC; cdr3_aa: CASSPGGEQFF
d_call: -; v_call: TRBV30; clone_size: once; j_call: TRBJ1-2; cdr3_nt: TGTGCCTGGAGTGTAGAAATTCGCTCCTCCTTC; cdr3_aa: CAWSVEIRSSF
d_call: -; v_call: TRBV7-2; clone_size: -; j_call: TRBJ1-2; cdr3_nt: TGTGCCAGCAGCCCAGGGGCGGACTATGGCTACACCTTC; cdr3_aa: CASSPGADYGYTF
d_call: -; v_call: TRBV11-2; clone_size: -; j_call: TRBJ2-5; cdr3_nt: TGTGCCAGCAGCTCCGTAGCGGTTTCGGAGACCCAGTACTTC; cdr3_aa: CASSSVAVSETQYF
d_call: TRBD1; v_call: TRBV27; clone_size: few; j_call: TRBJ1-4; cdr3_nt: TGTGCCAGTCAGCCCCTCGGACAGGGGCGAAATGAAAAACTGTTTTTT; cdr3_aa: CASQPLGQGRNEKLFF
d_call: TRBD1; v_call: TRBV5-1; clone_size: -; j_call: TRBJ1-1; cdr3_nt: TGCGCCAGCAGCTTGAGGACAGGGGATGATACCGCTGAAGCTTTCTTT; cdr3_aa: CASSLRTGDDTAEAFF
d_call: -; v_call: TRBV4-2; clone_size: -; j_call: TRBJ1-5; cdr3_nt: TGTGCCAGCAGCCAAGAGGGAGGCGGGGGCCATCAGCCCCAGCATTTT; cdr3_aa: CASSQEGGGGHQPQHF
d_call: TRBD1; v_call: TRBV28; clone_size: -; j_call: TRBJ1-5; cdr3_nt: TGTGCCAGCAGTCCCTGGACAGGGAGGAATCAGCCCCAGCATTTT; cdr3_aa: CASSPWTGRNQPQHF
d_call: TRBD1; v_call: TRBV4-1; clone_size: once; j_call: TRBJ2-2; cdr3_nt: TGCGCCAGCAGCCAAGCCGGGACAGACCTCACCGGGGAGCTGTTTTTT; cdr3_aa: CASSQAGTDLTGELFF
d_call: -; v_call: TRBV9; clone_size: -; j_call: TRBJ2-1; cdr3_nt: TGTGCCAGCAGCGTAGATCCAACGGGCCCAAATGAGCAGTTCTTC; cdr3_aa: CASSVDPTGPNEQFF
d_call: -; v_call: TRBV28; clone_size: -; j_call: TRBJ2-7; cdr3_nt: TGTGCCAGCAGTTTACCCATCGAGCCCTACGAGCAGTACTTC; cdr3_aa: CASSLPIEPYEQYF
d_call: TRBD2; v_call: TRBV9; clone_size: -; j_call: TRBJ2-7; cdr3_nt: TGTGCCAGCAGCGTAGGTCTAGCGGGAGACTACTACGAGCAGTACTTC; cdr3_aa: CASSVGLAGDYYEQYF
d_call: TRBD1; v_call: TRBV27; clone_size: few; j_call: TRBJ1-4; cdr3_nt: TGTGCCAGCAGTTTAGGAGGGACAGTAGGCGAAAAACTGTTTTTT; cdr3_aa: CASSLGGTVGEKLFF
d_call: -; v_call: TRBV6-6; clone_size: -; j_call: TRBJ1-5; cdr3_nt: TGTGCCAGCAAAACTGTCAATCAGCCCCAGCATTTT; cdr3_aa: CASKTVNQPQHF